This TCR beta chain was identified in a study of T cell responses to AZD1222 COVID-19 vaccine. Study-level information: Some second doses came at about 4 weeks and others at about 12 weeks; these were pooled.

Findings and limits, study-wide: Among the donors, most were white British and more were female, and clonal diversity was possibly underestimated.

Repertoires were generated with immunoSEQ multiplex PCR, while TCRdb's copy carries only in-frame clones and drops some. The sample has about 100,000 clones, 85% to 95% seen once; the top ten hold 1.7%. Worth noting for this clone: Its cognate antigen is unknown.

This CDR3 has 16 residues. Germline assignment: CDR1 SGHAT and CDR2 FQDESV (reference sequence). Deletions cut 1 base from V and 6 bases from J, with 15 bases between. The chain joins TRBV11-1 to TRBJ2-2, with D unresolved. This receptor was obtained from an adult in good health. This material consisted of peripheral blood, taken on day 0 of AZD1222 vaccination. CDR3 loop: CASSLETLGISGELFF. The DNA for the CDR3 is TGTGCCAGCAGCTTAGAGACTTTAGGAATCTCCGGGGAGCTGTTTTTT.